These 20 T cell receptor beta chains share one sample of origin, sequenced in a study of identical twins' blood T cells. Each CDR3 protein is one row after TCRdb ran MiXCR on the 5' RACE reads. The table lists about 370,000 distinct CDR3 sequences, 28% of them singletons. The sample taken for sequencing was PBMCs. Receptors were obtained from a woman aged 18 to 55 in good health.

Comment on this clonotype: One junction end disagrees with the germline gene, perhaps due to a read error. The chain links TRBV7-7 to TRBJ1-1, with D uncertain. The germline CDR1 and CDR2 sequences are SSHAT and FNYEAQ (reference sequence). The CDR3 loop spans 12 amino acids. The CDR3 DNA follows: TGTGCTAGCAGCTTAGGGCAGCCTGAAGCTTTCTTT. Translating gives CASSLGQPEAFF. Variable domain in full (rest from reference TRBV7-7 and TRBJ1-1): GAGVSQSPRYKVTKRGQDVTLRCDPISSHATLYWYQQALGQGPEFLTYFNYEAQPDKSGLPSDRFSAERPEGSISTLTIQRTEQRDSAMYRCASSLGQPEAFFGQGTRLTVV.

This chain uses TRBV5-1 with TRBJ2-3, with 12 bases aligning to TRBD2. CDR1 is SGHRS and CDR2 is YFSETQ in the germline V gene. The CDR3 spans 16 residues. With V trimmed by 2 bases and J by 2 bases, 3 bases remained unmatched. As DNA, the CDR3 is TGCGCCAGCAGCTTAGCTAGCGGGAGGGCCACAGATACGCAGTATTTT. It translates to CASSLASGRATDTQYF.

This clonotype was seen repeatedly, ten times or more. The chain links TRBV11-2 to TRBJ2-3; 7 nucleotides line up with TRBD1. CDR1 SGHAT and CDR2 FQNNGV come from the germline V gene. CDR3 length: 12 residues. The V segment lost 6 bases and the J segment 5 bases; nucleotides outside the gene matches: 2. The CDR3 DNA reads as TGTGCCAGCAGTTCAGGGGGAGATACGCAGTATTTT. The encoded protein is CASSSGGDTQYF.

This clonotype was seen only a few times. V is TRBV24-1 and J is TRBJ1-5; maybe TRBD1 (5 bases). Germline loops: CDR1 KGHDR, CDR2 SFDVKD. The CDR3 covers 15 residues. Trimming left V 8 bases short and J 0 bases short, with 13 bases between. The CDR3 DNA follows: TGTGCCACCAACGGGGCCGAGTATAGCAATCAGCCCCAGCATTTT. Translated: CATNGAEYSNQPQHF.

The chain couples TRBV5-1 to TRBJ2-1, with TRBD2 matching 8 bases. Germline trimming cut 3 bases from V and 8 bases from J; bases unmatched to any gene: 4. The CDR3 sequence is 13 residues long. Looked up from germline, CDR1 is SGHRS and CDR2 is YFSETQ. CDR3 DNA: TGCGCCAGCAGCTACACTAGCGGAGATGAGCAGTTCTTC. Its translation: CASSYTSGDEQFF.

This chain joins TRBV19 and TRBJ2-5; D is perhaps TRBD1 (6 bases). Trimming removed 4 bases from V and 4 bases from J, with 13 bases in between. CDR1 is LNHDA, CDR2 SQIVND, per germline (reference sequence). The CDR3 has 14 amino acids. CDR3 nucleotide sequence: TGTGCCAGTAGTACTACAGGGACCCGAGAGACCCAGTACTTC. This encodes CASSTTGTRETQYF.

Turning to this clonotype: This sequence may be a read error, since a much larger clone differs from it by one base. The gene calls are TRBV7-2 and TRBJ1-1, with TRBD1 matching over 7 bases. Germline V gives CDR1 SGHTA, CDR2 FQGNSA. The CDR3 length is 12 residues. CDR3 DNA: TGTGCCGGCAGCCCGACAGGGATTAGAGCTTTCTTT. Translated: CAGSPTGIRAFF.

V is TRBV6-2 or TRBV6-3 and J is TRBJ2-7, with D maybe TRBD2 (5 bases). Between the trimmed V and J ends, which lost 4 bases and 0 bases, there was a span of 13 bases. The CDR3 covers 15 residues. CDR1 and CDR2 from the germline V gene are MNHEY and SVGEGT. The CDR3 nucleotides read TGTGCCAGCAGTTGGGAGCCTCTGAGCTCCTACGAGCAGTACTTC. This encodes CASSWEPLSSYEQYF.

This clonotype appeared a few times. The rearrangement links TRBV6-2 or TRBV6-3 to TRBJ1-4, with D perhaps matching TRBD1 (6 bases). Germline V gene lookup returns CDR1 MNHEY and CDR2 SVGEGT. The CDR3 consists of 14 residues. Trimming pared 7 bases from V and 10 bases from J, leaving 19 bases between. This CDR3 reads CASTQRDNILKLFF. CDR3 DNA: TGTGCCAGCACCCAACGGGACAACATTTTAAAACTGTTTTTT.

This clonotype came up a few times. The rearrangement uses TRBV6-6 and TRBJ1-1; D not resolved. This CDR3 is 13 amino acids long. Trimming removed 3 bases from V and 7 bases from J, with 12 bases in between. Germline V lookup: CDR1 MNHNY, CDR2 SVGAGI (reference sequence). DNA of the CDR3: TGTGCCAGCAGTTATGAGGGCGGGAATGAAGCTTTCTTT. Translated, it gives CASSYEGGNEAFF.

V usage is TRBV10-3 and J usage is TRBJ2-3, with D possibly TRBD2 on 5 matching bases. CDR1 and CDR2 from the germline V gene are ENHRY and SYGVKD. Trimming stripped 2 bases from V and 3 bases from J, with 6 bases between. The CDR3 covers 13 residues. CDR3 sequence: CAISERGTDTQYF. The CDR3 bases are TGTGCCATCAGTGAGCGGGGTACAGATACGCAGTATTTT.

The rearrangement joins TRBV11-2 to TRBJ1-2; D uncertain. The CDR3 is 13 amino acids. The V end lost 6 bases, the J end lost 8 bases, and 16 bases lay between the germline ends. In germline, CDR1 is SGHAT, CDR2 FQNNGV. This CDR3 is CASRRTRSLGYTF. Written as DNA, the CDR3 is TGTGCCAGCAGACGGACCAGAAGCTTAGGCTACACCTTC.

Comment on this clonotype: Possible read error: a much larger clone is one base away. The J gene is TRBJ2-2, the V gene TRBV6-4; the D gene is possibly TRBD2 (6 bases). The germline V and J ends were trimmed by 3 bases and 4 bases, with 12 bases remaining between them. This CDR3 has 15 amino acids. The germline gives CDR1 MRHNA, CDR2 SNTAGT. CDR3 sequence reads: CASSESGESTGELFF. The DNA of the CDR3 is TGTGCCAGCAGTGAATCGGGGGAGTCCACCGGGGAGCTGTTTTTT.

In this sample, this clonotype turned up a few times. This chain uses TRBV5-1 with TRBJ2-1; D is undetermined. The CDR3 has 15 residues. Germline CDR1 is SGHRS and CDR2 is YFSETQ. With 4 bases removed from V and 0 bases from J, the gap between germline ends came to 11 bases. CDR3 amino acids: CASSPLGFSYNEQFF. The CDR3 coding sequence is TGCGCCAGCAGCCCGCTAGGTTTCTCCTACAATGAGCAGTTCTTC.

This clonotype has just a few counts. V is TRBV11-3 and J is TRBJ1-6; D ambiguous. The CDR3 length is 14 residues. The germline V gene encodes CDR1 SGHNT and CDR2 YENEEA. Deletions cut 1 base from V and 3 bases from J, with 4 bases between. CDR3 sequence reads: CASSLGHYNSPLHF. CDR3 DNA sequence: TGTGCCAGCAGCTTAGGACACTATAATTCACCCCTCCACTTT.

The V gene is TRBV5-1, the J gene TRBJ2-2; D gene unclear. Germline loops: CDR1 SGHRS, CDR2 YFSETQ. The germline V and J ends were trimmed by 0 bases and 5 bases, with 8 bases remaining between them. The CDR3 spans 14 residues. CDR3 amino acids: CASSLDLPTGELFF. Written as DNA, the CDR3 is TGCGCCAGCAGCTTGGATCTTCCAACCGGGGAGCTGTTTTTT.

This clonotype was observed many times. The J gene is TRBJ1-5, the V gene TRBV6-1; 7 nucleotides align to TRBD1. This CDR3 has 14 amino acids. CDR1 is MNHNS, CDR2 SASEGT, per germline. V lost 5 bases to trimming and J lost 2 bases; unmatched junction nucleotides: 3. The CDR3 reads CASSFGQGNQPQHF. The CDR3 coding sequence is TGTGCCAGCAGTTTCGGACAGGGCAATCAGCCCCAGCATTTT.

In its sample, this clonotype was seen many times. The chain has TRBV20-1 and TRBJ2-3; D tentatively reads TRBD1 or TRBD2 (5 bases each). Germline V lookup: CDR1 DFQATT, CDR2 SNEGSKA (reference sequence). Deletions cut 2 bases from V and 5 bases from J, with 17 bases between. This CDR3 is built from 15 residues. CDR3 nucleotide sequence: TGCAGTGCTAGATCCGGGGCCTCCCAGGGAGATACGCAGTATTTT. Its translation: CSARSGASQGDTQYF.

As for this clonotype: The final CDR3 position lacks the conserved phenylalanine or tryptophan, pointing to a likely read error. The chain carries TRBV20-1 and TRBJ2-1; 7 nucleotides agree with TRBD2. The CDR3 loop spans 13 amino acids. J was trimmed by 7 bases and V by 5 bases; bases with no gene match: 8. CDR1 and CDR2 (germline): DFQATT, SNEGSKA (reference sequence). The CDR3 DNA follows: TGCAGTGCTCGACCGAGCGGGATGAATGAGCAGTTCCTC. The encoded protein is CSARPSGMNEQFL.

Worth noting for this clonotype: A much larger clone differs from this one at a single base, so this may be a read error. The V call is TRBV6-5, the J call TRBJ1-1; a weak D match, TRBD1 (5 bases). The V end lost 2 bases, the J end lost 10 bases, and 14 bases lay between the germline ends. CDR3 length equals 13 residues. Germline CDR1 is MNHEY and CDR2 is SVGAGI. CDR3 protein: CASSYGQTVSAFF. The CDR3 coding sequence is TGTGCCAGCAGTTACGGTCAGACAGTTTCAGCTTTCTTT.